This TCR beta chain was captured in a study of OX40 agonist ivuxolimab in advanced cancers. Turning to the study itself: Patient treatment consisted of intravenous ivuxolimab administration every 2 weeks at 0.01 to 10 mg/kg. Patients in dose escalation had liver, melanoma, kidney or head and neck cancers.

On this clone itself: Its antigen is undetermined.

The method was immunoSEQ multiplex PCR; TCRdb's version includes in-frame clones alone and lacks a portion of them. The sample carries 50,000 to 65,000 clones, approximately 90% recorded once. The CDR3 runs 15 residues. Germline V gives CDR1 SEHNR, CDR2 FQNEAQ (reference sequence). The junction had 7 bases not matched to a gene; V was cut back by 5 bases and J by 4 bases. General study results and limits: CD8+ T cells averaged more expanded clones than CD4+.

The input for sequencing was CD4+ or CD8+ T cells sorted from blood, taken in a trial of the OX40 agonist ivuxolimab. The rearrangement uses TRBV7-9 and TRBJ2-7, with TRBD2 identical over 11 bases. This TCR was recovered from an adult with an advanced solid tumor such as melanoma, head and neck, liver or kidney cancer. The CDR3 nucleotides are TGTGCCAGCAGCCCCGGGACTAGCGGAACTTACGAGCAGTACTTC. Translation: CASSPGTSGTYEQYF. Together with reference TRBV7-9 and TRBJ2-7, the CDR3 gives the full variable domain: DTGVSQNPRHKITKRGQNVTFRCDPISEHNRLYWYRQTLGQGPEFLTYFQNEAQLEKSRLLSDRFSAERPKGSFSTLEIQRTEQGDSAMYLCASSPGTSGTYEQYFGPGTRLTVT.